A single sample gave rise to the 13 T cell receptor beta chains below, sequenced in a study of technical replicates of blood from a handful of donors (dated by TCRdb to 2015 to 2018). The library was obtained by the immunoSEQ multiplex PCR assay. TCRdb retrieved this table from immuneACCESS and kept in-frame rearrangements only. Not all clones are present; in checked studies, unresolved V genes account for under half, and no reason is known for the remainder. Across this sample there are around 58,000 clones, with 85% to 90% seen only once. 4% to 6.5% of the sample comes from the top ten. Sequencing was done on a sample of PBMCs. The receptors derive from a human donor in good health. Some clones in this sample may be carry-over from other donors' samples.

The V call is TRBV27, the J call TRBJ2-1; a possible D gene is TRBD1 (6 bases). Germline CDR1 MNHEY, CDR2 SMNVEV (reference sequence). The CDR3 is made up of 14 amino acids. The V and J ends lost 5 bases and 3 bases respectively, with 11 bases between them. CDR3 in DNA: TGTGCCAGCAGTCCCGGACAGCTCTACAATGAGCAGTTCTTC. Its translation: CASSPGQLYNEQFF.

The chain carries TRBV5-1 and TRBJ2-1; weak D call: TRBD1 (6 bases). The CDR3 is 15 residues long. V lost 0 bases, J lost 3 bases, and 10 bases lay in between. In germline, CDR1 is SGHRS, CDR2 YFSETQ. The CDR3: CASSLGGQVYNEQFF. CDR3 coding DNA: TGCGCCAGCAGCTTGGGGGGACAAGTCTACAATGAGCAGTTCTTC.

In its sample, this clone was seen once. This chain connects TRBV5-4 to TRBJ1-2, with 8 bases lining up with TRBD1. Germline-derived CDR1 and CDR2 are SGHNT and YYREEE (reference sequence). V lost 4 bases and J lost 0; bases outside the gene matches: 11. This CDR3 has 17 residues. CDR3 sequence (DNA): TGTGCCAGCAGCCTCACCTACAGGGGGTCGACTAACTATGGCTACACCTTC. It encodes CASSLTYRGSTNYGYTF.

The chain couples TRBV2 to TRBJ2-2, with 7 bases that match TRBD1. Looked up from germline, CDR1 is SNHLY and CDR2 is FYNNEI. CDR3 length: 13 amino acids. Trimming cost V 6 bases and J 11 bases; bases outside gene matches: 9. The CDR3 nucleotides read TGTGCCAGCAGCCGTGAGGGGGCAGGAGAGCTGTTTTTT. Translating it yields CASSREGAGELFF.

This chain joins TRBV2 and TRBJ2-5; 10 bases are shared with TRBD2. The CDR3 extends over 17 amino acids. Losses at the gene ends were 6 bases for V and 5 bases for J; bases not matched to a gene: 15. The germline V gene encodes CDR1 SNHLY and CDR2 FYNNEI. CDR3 region: CASRSLGLARGRETQYF. In DNA form, the CDR3 reads TGTGCCAGCAGGTCCTTGGGACTAGCGCGTGGTCGGGAGACCCAGTACTTC.

The V and J genes are TRBV7-2 and TRBJ1-3, with 7 bases identical to TRBD1. The germline gives CDR1 SGHTA, CDR2 FQGNSA. V was pared by 10 bases and J by 2 bases, with 8 bases of the junction left unmatched. This CDR3 contains 14 residues. The CDR3 DNA reads TGTGCCACCACCCTGACAGGGACTGGAAACACCATATATTTT. Translating it yields CATTLTGTGNTIYF.

The genes are TRBV7-2 and TRBJ1-1; unclear D gene. This CDR3 comprises 15 residues. Germline V CDR1 and CDR2: SGHTA, FQGNSA. Trimming left V 2 bases short and J 0 bases short, with 10 bases between. In nucleotides, the CDR3 is TGTGCCAGCAGCTTACTCTCAGTCATGAACACTGAAGCTTTCTTT. It specifies CASSLLSVMNTEAFF. The full variable domain, rest sourced from reference TRBV7-2 and TRBJ1-1, is GAGVSQSPSNKVTEKGKDVELRCDPISGHTALYWYRQSLGQGLEFLIYFQGNSAPDKSGLPSDRFSAERTGGSVSTLTIQRTQQEDSAVYLCASSLLSVMNTEAFFGQGTRLTVV.

V and J are TRBV9 and TRBJ2-3; TRBD1 matches 8 bases. The germline gives CDR1 SGDLS, CDR2 YYNGEE. The CDR3 runs 15 residues. V lost 7 bases to trimming and J lost 2 bases; unmatched junction nucleotides: 9. The CDR3 protein is CASAMGTGDTDTQYF. For the CDR3, the DNA is TGTGCCAGCGCCATGGGGACAGGCGACACAGATACGCAGTATTTT. Together with reference TRBV9 and TRBJ2-3, the CDR3 gives the full variable domain: DSGVTQTPKHLITATGQRVTLRCSPRSGDLSVYWYQQSLDQGLQFLIQYYNGEERAKGNILERFSAQQFPDLHSELNLSSLELGDSALYFCASAMGTGDTDTQYFGPGTRLTVL.

The V gene is TRBV5-1, the J gene TRBJ2-3, with TRBD2 matching 13 bases. This CDR3 region has 15 residues. V trimming: 5 bases; J trimming: 1 base; junction bases outside the gene matches: 1. Germline V gene sequence: CDR1 SGHRS, CDR2 YFSETQ. CDR3 in DNA: TGCGCCAGCAGAGGACTAGCGGGGGGCACAGATACGCAGTATTTT. This sequence encodes CASRGLAGGTDTQYF.

This rearrangement joins TRBV2 to TRBJ2-6; D possibly corresponds to TRBD1 (6 bases). V gave up 6 bases and J gave up 0 bases, with 12 bases separating them. Germline CDR1 SNHLY, CDR2 FYNNEI. There are 16 residues in the CDR3. CDR3 residues: CASRGQLSSGANVLTF. The CDR3 nucleotides are TGTGCCAGCAGAGGACAGTTAAGCTCTGGGGCCAACGTCCTGACTTTC.

The chain couples TRBV9 to TRBJ2-7, with TRBD2 matching over 10 bases. The CDR3 is 15 residues long. The V and J ends lost 0 bases and 4 bases, in that order; junction bases with no gene match: 4. Germline lookup yields CDR1 SGDLS and CDR2 YYNGEE. The chain's CDR3 is CASSVGLAGVYEQYF. In DNA, the CDR3 is TGTGCCAGCAGCGTAGGTCTAGCGGGAGTGTACGAGCAGTACTTC. Complete variable domain (other parts from reference TRBV9 and TRBJ2-7): DSGVTQTPKHLITATGQRVTLRCSPRSGDLSVYWYQQSLDQGLQFLIQYYNGEERAKGNILERFSAQQFPDLHSELNLSSLELGDSALYFCASSVGLAGVYEQYFGPGTRLTVT.

The chain links TRBV7-9 to TRBJ1-2, with D possibly matching TRBD1 (5 bases). The ends were cut back, 1 base at V and 4 bases at J, with 22 bases in the middle. Germline CDR1 reads SEHNR; CDR2 reads FQNEAQ (reference sequence). This CDR3 spans 18 amino acids. The CDR3 sequence: CASSLVIVGRRALYGYTF. The CDR3 DNA sequence: TGTGCCAGCAGCTTAGTCATCGTGGGGCGCAGGGCCCTCTATGGCTACACCTTC.

V is TRBV7-9 and J is TRBJ1-3; D call uncertain. Trimming took 5 bases from V and 0 from J, leaving 14 bases between them. This CDR3 has 16 residues. CDR1 and CDR2 from the germline V gene are SEHNR and FQNEAQ (reference sequence). CDR3 protein: CASSPRGQYSGNTIYF. In DNA, the CDR3 is TGTGCCAGCAGCCCCAGAGGGCAGTACTCTGGAAACACCATATATTTT.